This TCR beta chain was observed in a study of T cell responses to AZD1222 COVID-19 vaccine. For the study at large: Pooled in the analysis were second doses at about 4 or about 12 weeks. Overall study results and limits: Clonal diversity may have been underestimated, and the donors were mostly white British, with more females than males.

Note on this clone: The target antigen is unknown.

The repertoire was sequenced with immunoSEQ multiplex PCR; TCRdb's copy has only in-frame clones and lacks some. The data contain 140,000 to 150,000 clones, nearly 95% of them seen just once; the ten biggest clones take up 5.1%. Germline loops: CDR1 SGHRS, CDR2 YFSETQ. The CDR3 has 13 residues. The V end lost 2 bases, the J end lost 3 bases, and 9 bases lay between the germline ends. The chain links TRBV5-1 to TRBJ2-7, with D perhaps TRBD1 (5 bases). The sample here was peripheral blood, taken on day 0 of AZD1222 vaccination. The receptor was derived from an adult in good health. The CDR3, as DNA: TGCGCCAGCAGCTTAAACCAGGGCTACGAGCAGTACTTC. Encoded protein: CASSLNQGYEQYF.